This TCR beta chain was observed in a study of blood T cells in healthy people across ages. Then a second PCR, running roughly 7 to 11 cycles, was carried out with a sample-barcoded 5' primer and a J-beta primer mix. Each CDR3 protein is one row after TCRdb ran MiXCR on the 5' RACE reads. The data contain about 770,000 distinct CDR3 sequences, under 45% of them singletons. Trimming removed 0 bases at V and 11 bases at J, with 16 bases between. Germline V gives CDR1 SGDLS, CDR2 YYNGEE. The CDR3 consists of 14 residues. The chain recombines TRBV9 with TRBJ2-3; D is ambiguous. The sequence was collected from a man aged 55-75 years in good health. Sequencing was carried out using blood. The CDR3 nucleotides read TGTGCCAGCAGCGTAGGCCAGGAAGGCGGTGGGCAGTATTTT. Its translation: CASSVGQEGGGQYF.